The rows below give T cell receptor beta chains drawn from one sample of a study of blood T cell repertoires in COVID-19. TCRdb keeps only in-frame clones here, not all; method: immunoSEQ multiplex PCR. This table has roughly 80,000 clones, about four fifths appearing once. Sequenced input: peripheral blood. These TCRs come from a human donor in a cohort sampled during active COVID-19. Both conserved end residues are part of each CDR3. D genes are given only for firm matches.

D,V,J,DNA,CDR3
-,TRBV7-6,TRBJ2-1,TGTGCCAGCAGCTGGGGACTCAGCCTAGGGAATGAGCAGTTCTTC,CASSWGLSLGNEQFF
TRBD1,TRBV7-2,TRBJ1-1,TGTGCCAGCAGCCGGGACAGGGGTGGCACTGAAGCTTTCTTT,CASSRDRGGTEAFF
TRBD1,TRBV5-1,TRBJ1-5,TGCGCCAGCAGACTCCAGACAGGGGGCGATCAGCCCCAGCATTTT,CASRLQTGGDQPQHF
-,TRBV25-1,TRBJ1-2,TGTGCCAGCAGTGAATTTGGGAGCGGGACTAACTATGGCTACACCTTC,CASSEFGSGTNYGYTF
-,TRBV14,TRBJ2-4,TGTGCCAGCACCGCCCCGAGACAGCCGGACACAGAAAACATTCAGTACTTC,CASTAPRQPDTENIQYF
-,TRBV4-2,TRBJ2-3,TGTGCCAGCAGCCAAGAAAGACTCTCCACAGATACGCAGTATTTT,CASSQERLSTDTQYF
TRBD1,TRBV5-1,TRBJ1-4,TGCGCCAGCGGACAGGGGGCGGGTGAAAAACTGTTTTTT,CASGQGAGEKLFF
TRBD1,TRBV19,TRBJ2-3,TGTGCCAGTAGTAAGGACAGGGTCGATACGCAGTATTTT,CASSKDRVDTQYF
-,TRBV2,TRBJ2-3,TGTGCCAGCAGTCCAGGGTTCAGCACAGATACGCAGTATTTT,CASSPGFSTDTQYF
TRBD1,TRBV10-2,TRBJ1-1,TGCGCCTCCTCGTGGGTGGACAGGGCCAACACTGAAGCTTTCTTT,CASSWVDRANTEAFF
-,TRBV28,TRBJ1-1,TGTGCCAGCAGTTTGACAGGCAAGGGCACTGAAGCTTTCTTT,CASSLTGKGTEAFF
-,TRBV15,TRBJ2-2,-,CATSRHAGFGAGELFF
-,TRBV5-8,TRBJ2-3,TGTGCCAGCAGCTTGGAGGGGTACGACACAGATACGCAGTATTTT,CASSLEGYDTDTQYF
-,TRBV14,TRBJ1-6,TGTGCCAGCAGCCAAGGGGGGCAGGCCTATTCACCCCTCCACTTT,CASSQGGQAYSPLHF
TRBD2,TRBV7-2,TRBJ2-3,TGTGCCAGCAGCTTTGTTTCCAGCGGGGGGGTAGATACGCAGTATTTT,CASSFVSSGGVDTQYF